This entry lists 4 T cell receptor beta chains sequenced from one sample in a study of regulatory T cells in long-lasting Graves disease. The TCR beta library used iRepertoire HTBI primers with Arm-PCR amplification of CDR3. One entry per CDR3 protein results from TCRdb running MiXCR on the multiplex PCR reads. Seen here are some 250,000 distinct CDR3 sequences, around 19% observed once, and the top ten hold 12% to 15%. Time point: newly diagnosed GD, antithyroid drugs for less than 3 months. There was RNA extracted from PBMCs, and the TCR library was made from it. The sample also formed part of further work on T cells in Graves' hyperthyroidism and ophthalmopathy.

Sequencing was performed on peripheral blood mononuclear cells (PBMCs), taken at new diagnosis, from a patient treated with antithyroid drugs. These receptors all come from a woman in her twenties or thirties with Graves disease.

This clonotype was counted at least ten times. The rearrangement uses TRBV5-1 and TRBJ2-6, with D perhaps TRBD2 (5 bases). V was cut by 0 bases and J by 4 bases, with 11 bases left in between. Germline-derived CDR1 and CDR2 are SGHRS and YFSETQ. There are 16 residues in the CDR3. This chain's CDR3 is CASSLAGDGGANVLTF. The CDR3 nucleotides read TGCGCCAGCAGCTTGGCCGGGGATGGCGGGGCCAACGTCCTGACTTTC.

Notes on this clonotype: This sequence is one base from a far larger clone and is likely a read error. The genes are TRBV7-2 and TRBJ2-7, with 10 bases that match TRBD1. Germline V lookup: CDR1 SGHTA, CDR2 FQGNSA. The trim removed 3 bases at V and 5 bases at J, leaving 13 bases unmatched. The CDR3 covers 17 residues. The CDR3 bases are TGTGCCAGCAGCTTTCTCCGGAGACAGGGGGCGGGCCACGAGCAGTACTTC. This gives the protein CASSFLRRQGAGHEQYF.

This clonotype was seen at least ten times. The chain couples TRBV4-2 to TRBJ1-6; 7 bases agree with TRBD1. CDR3 length: 16 amino acids. Germline lookup yields CDR1 LGHNA and CDR2 YNFKEQ. V gave up 3 bases and J gave up 6 bases; unmatched junction bases: 8. CDR3 amino acids: CASSHPPGQLNSPLHF. In nucleotides, the CDR3 is TGTGCCAGCAGCCACCCCCCGGGACAGCTTAATTCACCCCTCCACTTT.

This clonotype was observed at least ten times. The chain links TRBV5-5 to TRBJ2-5, with D possibly being TRBD2 (5 bases). There are 16 residues in the CDR3. Deletions cut 0 bases from V and 4 bases from J, with 16 bases between. Looked up from germline, CDR1 is SGHKS and CDR2 is YYEKEE (reference sequence). DNA of the CDR3: TGTGCCAGCAGCTTGGAGATAGCGTCCGGTCGAGAGACCCAGTACTTC. Translating gives CASSLEIASGRETQYF.